This TCR beta chain was obtained from a study of beta chain features in type 1 diabetes. Only a few counts were recorded for this clone. Trimming took 3 bases from V and 2 from J, leaving 11 bases between them. The CDR3 is made up of 14 amino acids. The germline CDR1 and CDR2 sequences are SGHAT and FQNNGV. All of the isolated RNA was reverse transcribed, so expressed TCRB transcripts were sequenced. Repertoires were generated with immunoSEQ multiplex PCR, while TCRdb's copy carries only in-frame clones and drops some. The data contain 140,000 or so clones, around a tenth of them seen just once; the ten biggest clones take up roughly 0.69%.

Sequenced sample: central memory CD4+ T cells from blood. The source of this sequence is a man aged 18-30 years in good health. The chain is built from TRBV11-2 and TRBJ2-7; weak D call: TRBD1 (7 bases). CDR3 region: CASSFGRGAYEQYF. CDR3 DNA sequence: TGTGCCAGCAGCTTTGGCAGGGGGGCCTACGAGCAGTACTTC.